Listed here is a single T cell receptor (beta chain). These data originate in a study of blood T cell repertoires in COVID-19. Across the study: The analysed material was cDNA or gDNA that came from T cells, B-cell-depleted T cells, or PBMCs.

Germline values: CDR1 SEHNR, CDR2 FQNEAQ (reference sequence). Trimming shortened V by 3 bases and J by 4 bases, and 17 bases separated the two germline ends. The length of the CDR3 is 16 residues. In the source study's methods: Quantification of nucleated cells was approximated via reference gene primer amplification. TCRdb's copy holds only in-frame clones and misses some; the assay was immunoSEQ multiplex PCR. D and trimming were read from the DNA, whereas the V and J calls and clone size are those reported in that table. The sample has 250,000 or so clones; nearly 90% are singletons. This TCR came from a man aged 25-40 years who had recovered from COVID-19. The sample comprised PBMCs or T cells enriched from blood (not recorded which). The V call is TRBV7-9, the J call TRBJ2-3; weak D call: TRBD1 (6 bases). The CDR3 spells CASSFFPGDSPDTQYF. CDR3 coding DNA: TGTGCCAGCAGCTTCTTTCCAGGGGATAGCCCAGATACGCAGTATTTT.